This TCR beta chain stems from a study of prognosis after radiotherapy for stage I lung cancer. This clonotype was observed a few times. Two-round multiplex PCR amplified TCR beta CDR3 from genomic DNA. Gene-specific TRBV and TRBJ primers were used in PCR round one. Each CDR3 protein gets one entry after TCRdb re-called the multiplex PCR reads with MiXCR. The sample has 15,000 or so distinct CDR3 sequences, roughly 45% seen once. This CDR3 spans 16 amino acids. CDR1 is SGHAT, CDR2 FQNNGV, per germline. Trimming removed 4 bases from V and 3 bases from J; junction bases left unmatched: 2. The specimen comprised PBMCs, sampled before or after stereotactic body radiation therapy (not recorded which). The V call is TRBV11-2, the J call TRBJ2-6; 11 bases match TRBD2. This TCR was sampled from a donor aged 50 or older with non-small cell lung cancer. The CDR3 coding sequence is TGTGCCAGCAGCTCTAGCGGGAGGAATGGGGCCAACGTCCTGACTTTC. Amino acid sequence: CASSSSGRNGANVLTF.